The 11 T cell receptor beta chains given below trace back to one sample, sequenced in a study of blood T cell repertoires in COVID-19. The protocol was immunoSEQ multiplex PCR, while the TCRdb copy is restricted to in-frame clones and leaves out a portion. The sample holds 15,000 to 20,000 clones; roughly four fifths are singletons and the top ten take about 14%. Sequencing input: peripheral blood. The receptors derive from a man aged 40-49 years with active or convalescent COVID-19.

The chain uses TRBV29-1 and TRBJ2-3, with 7 bases aligning to TRBD1. With 4 bases clipped from V and 2 bases from J, the junction kept 3 bases outside the gene matches. CDR1 is SQVTM and CDR2 is ANQGSEA in the germline V gene. The CDR3 totals 13 residues. CDR3 sequence reads: CSVATGSTDTQYF. The DNA for the CDR3 is TGCAGCGTTGCGACAGGGTCCACAGATACGCAGTATTTT.

V usage is TRBV15 and J usage is TRBJ2-7; 11 nucleotides line up with TRBD1. The V gene's germline CDR1 is LNHNV and CDR2 YYDKDF (reference sequence). The CDR3 contains 15 residues. The ends lost 2 bases at V and 3 bases at J; junction bases unmatched: 3. DNA of the CDR3: TGTGCCACCAGCAGAACCGGGACAGGGGGCTACGAGCAGTACTTC. The encoded protein is CATSRTGTGGYEQYF.

The genes are TRBV7-3 and TRBJ2-1; 7 bases line up with TRBD2. The V segment lost 1 base and the J segment 7 bases; nucleotides outside the gene matches: 7. The V gene's germline CDR1 is SGHTA and CDR2 FQGTGA. The CDR3 extends over 15 amino acids. CDR3 sequence: CASSLSGGSLNEQFF. The CDR3 DNA reads TGTGCCAGCAGCTTAAGCGGGGGTAGTCTTAATGAGCAGTTCTTC.

V usage is TRBV29-1 and J usage is TRBJ1-1; no clear D gene. Looked up from germline, CDR1 is SQVTM and CDR2 is ANQGSEA. CDR3 length: 12 residues. Trimming stripped 7 bases from V and 4 bases from J, with 13 bases between. The CDR3, as DNA: TGCAGCGGAGAGTGGAGCGGCACTGAAGCTTTCTTT. The encoded protein is CSGEWSGTEAFF.

V gene TRBV7-6 combines with J gene TRBJ1-4; D is ambiguous. The CDR3 extends over 15 amino acids. Trimming took off 5 bases at V and 5 bases at J, with 15 bases between the two ends. CDR1 is SGHVS and CDR2 is FNYEAQ in the germline V gene. The CDR3 loop reads CASSPPRAPNEKLFF. The CDR3 nucleotides are TGTGCCAGCAGCCCTCCGCGGGCCCCAAATGAAAAACTGTTTTTT.

The chain links TRBV2 to TRBJ1-1; maybe TRBD1 (5 bases). Trimming cost V 3 bases and J 1 base, with 6 bases left between them. Germline lookup yields CDR1 SNHLY and CDR2 FYNNEI. The CDR3 is made up of 13 amino acids. This CDR3 reads CASSDRENTEAFF. The CDR3 DNA reads as TGTGCCAGCAGTGACAGGGAGAACACTGAAGCTTTCTTT.

This clone is judged medium-sized. The chain links TRBV19 to TRBJ2-1, with 10 bases identical to TRBD2. V trimming: 5 bases; J trimming: 4 bases; junction bases outside the gene matches: 5. The CDR3 has 15 amino acids. Germline CDR1 and CDR2: LNHDA and SQIVND (reference sequence). The CDR3 region has the DNA TGTGCCAGTAGTGAGGAGCGGGGGGGATACAATGAGCAGTTCTTC. It codes for CASSEERGGYNEQFF. Together with reference TRBV19 and TRBJ2-1, the CDR3 gives the full variable domain: DGGITQSPKYLFRKEGQNVTLSCEQNLNHDAMYWYRQDPGQGLRLIYYSQIVNDFQKGDIAEGYSVSREKKESFPLTVTSAQKNPTAFYLCASSEERGGYNEQFFGPGTRLTVL.

This clone was counted between two and nine times. This sequence joins TRBV3-1 (or the pseudogene TRBV3-2) and TRBJ1-2; a weak D match, TRBD1 (5 bases). There are 15 residues in the CDR3. Per germline, CDR1 LGHDT and CDR2 YNNKEL (reference sequence). The V end lost 4 bases, the J end lost 8 bases, and 20 bases lay between the germline ends. This CDR3 reads CASSRDTGTAGGYTF. CDR3 in DNA: TGTGCCAGCAGCCGAGACACCGGGACGGCGGGGGGCTACACCTTC.

The V and J genes are TRBV5-8 and TRBJ2-7; tentative D call: TRBD1 (5 bases). V was clipped by 1 base and J by 2 bases, with 10 bases between them. The CDR3 covers 14 residues. Germline lookup yields CDR1 SGHTS and CDR2 YDEGEE. The CDR3 DNA sequence: TGTGCCAGCAGCTTGCGCAGGGCCCCCTACGAGCAGTACTTC. This gives the protein CASSLRRAPYEQYF.

The V gene is TRBV27, the J gene TRBJ2-3; a possible D gene is TRBD1 (5 bases). Germline values: CDR1 MNHEY, CDR2 SMNVEV (reference sequence). The CDR3 extends over 14 amino acids. Trimming stripped 4 bases from V and 0 bases from J, with 8 bases between. DNA for the CDR3: TGTGCCAGCAGTTGGACACACAGCACAGATACGCAGTATTTT. It codes for CASSWTHSTDTQYF.

V and J are TRBV6-2 or TRBV6-3 and TRBJ1-2; D gene unclear. CDR1 and CDR2 from the germline V gene are MNHEY and SVGEGT. Trimming took 5 bases from V and 0 from J, leaving 10 bases between them. There are 14 residues in the CDR3. In DNA form, the CDR3 reads TGTGCCAGCAGTCAGCACAGTGCTAACTATGGCTACACCTTC. Amino acids: CASSQHSANYGYTF.